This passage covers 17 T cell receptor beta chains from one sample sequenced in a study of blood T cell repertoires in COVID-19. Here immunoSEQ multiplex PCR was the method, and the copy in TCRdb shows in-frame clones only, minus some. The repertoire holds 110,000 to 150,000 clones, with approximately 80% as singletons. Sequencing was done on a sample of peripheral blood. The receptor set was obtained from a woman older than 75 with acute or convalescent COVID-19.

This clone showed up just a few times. CDR3 amino acids: CASSQQGPSGTGELFF. CDR3 coding DNA: TGTGCCAGCAGCCAACAGGGCCCCTCGGGCACCGGGGAGCTGTTTTTT. The V and J genes are TRBV6-4 and TRBJ2-2; D is perhaps TRBD1 (6 bases). The CDR3 is 16 residues long. V lost 6 bases and J 4 bases, leaving 18 bases between the germline ends. Germline CDR1 and CDR2: MRHNA and SNTAGT.

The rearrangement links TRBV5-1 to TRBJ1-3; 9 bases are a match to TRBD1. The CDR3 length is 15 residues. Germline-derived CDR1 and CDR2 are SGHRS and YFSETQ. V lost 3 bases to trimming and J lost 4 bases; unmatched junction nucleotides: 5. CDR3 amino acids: CASSYTGGSGNTIYF. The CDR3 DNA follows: TGCGCCAGCAGCTATACAGGGGGCTCAGGAAACACCATATATTTT.

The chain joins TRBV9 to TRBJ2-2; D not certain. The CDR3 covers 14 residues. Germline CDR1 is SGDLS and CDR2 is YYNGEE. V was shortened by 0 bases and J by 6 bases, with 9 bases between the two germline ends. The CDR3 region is CASSVGNSPGELFF. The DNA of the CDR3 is TGTGCCAGCAGCGTAGGTAATAGTCCCGGGGAGCTGTTTTTT.

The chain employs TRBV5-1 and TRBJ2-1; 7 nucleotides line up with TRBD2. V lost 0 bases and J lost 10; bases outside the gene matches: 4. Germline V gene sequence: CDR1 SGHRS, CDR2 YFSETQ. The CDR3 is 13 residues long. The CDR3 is CASSLGTSGEQFF. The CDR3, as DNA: TGCGCCAGCAGCTTGGGGACTAGTGGAGAGCAGTTCTTC.

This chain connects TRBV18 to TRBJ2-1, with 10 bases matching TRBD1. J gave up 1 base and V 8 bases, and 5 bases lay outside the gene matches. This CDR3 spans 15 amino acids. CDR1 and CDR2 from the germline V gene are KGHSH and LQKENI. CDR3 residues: CASRKGQGSYNEQFF. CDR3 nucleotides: TGTGCCAGCCGAAAGGGACAGGGGTCCTACAATGAGCAGTTCTTC.

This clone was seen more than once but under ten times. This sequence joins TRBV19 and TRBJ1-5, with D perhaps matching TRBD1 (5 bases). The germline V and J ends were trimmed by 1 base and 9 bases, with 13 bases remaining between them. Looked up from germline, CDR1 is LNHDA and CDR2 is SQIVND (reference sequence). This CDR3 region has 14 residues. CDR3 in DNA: TGTGCCAGTAGTATAGGGGGGGACCAGGTGCCCCAGCATTTT. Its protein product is CASSIGGDQVPQHF.

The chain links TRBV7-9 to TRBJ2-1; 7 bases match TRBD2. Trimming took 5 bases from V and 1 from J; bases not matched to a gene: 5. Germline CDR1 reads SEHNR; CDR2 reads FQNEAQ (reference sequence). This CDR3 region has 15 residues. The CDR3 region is CASSPRTSSYNEQFF. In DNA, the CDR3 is TGTGCCAGCAGCCCGCGGACTAGTTCCTACAATGAGCAGTTCTTC.

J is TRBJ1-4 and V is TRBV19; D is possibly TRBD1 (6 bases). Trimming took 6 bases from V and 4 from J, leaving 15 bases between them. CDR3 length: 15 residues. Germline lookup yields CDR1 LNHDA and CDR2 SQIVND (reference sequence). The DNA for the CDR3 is TGTGCCAGTAGCAGTACGGGACACCTTAATGAAAAACTGTTTTTT. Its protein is CASSSTGHLNEKLFF.

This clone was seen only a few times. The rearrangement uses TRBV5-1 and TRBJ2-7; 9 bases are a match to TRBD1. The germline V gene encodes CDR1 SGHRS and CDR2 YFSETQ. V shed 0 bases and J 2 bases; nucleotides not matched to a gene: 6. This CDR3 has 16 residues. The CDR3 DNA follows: TGCGCCAGCAGCTTGGGGACAAGACAGGGGGCCTACGAGCAGTACTTC. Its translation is CASSLGTRQGAYEQYF.

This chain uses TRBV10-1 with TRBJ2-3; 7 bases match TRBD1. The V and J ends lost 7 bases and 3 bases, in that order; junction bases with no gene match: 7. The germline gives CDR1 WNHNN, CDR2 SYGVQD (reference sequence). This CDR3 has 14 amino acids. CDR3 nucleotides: TGCGCCAGCAATACAGGGGAGTTGACAGATACGCAGTATTTT. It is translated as CASNTGELTDTQYF.

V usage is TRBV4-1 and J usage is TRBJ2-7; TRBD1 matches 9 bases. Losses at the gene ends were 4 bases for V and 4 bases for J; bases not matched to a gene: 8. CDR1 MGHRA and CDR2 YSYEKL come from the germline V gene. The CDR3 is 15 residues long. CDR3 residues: CASSPDRGQVYEQYF. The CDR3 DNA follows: TGCGCCAGCAGCCCGGACAGGGGTCAAGTATACGAGCAGTACTTC.

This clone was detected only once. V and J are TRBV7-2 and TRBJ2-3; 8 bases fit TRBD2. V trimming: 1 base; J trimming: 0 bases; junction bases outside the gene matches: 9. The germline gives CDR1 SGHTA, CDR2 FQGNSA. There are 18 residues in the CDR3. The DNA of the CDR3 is TGTGCCAGCAGCTTAGGATTGGCGGGGGGCCATAGCACAGATACGCAGTATTTT. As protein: CASSLGLAGGHSTDTQYF.

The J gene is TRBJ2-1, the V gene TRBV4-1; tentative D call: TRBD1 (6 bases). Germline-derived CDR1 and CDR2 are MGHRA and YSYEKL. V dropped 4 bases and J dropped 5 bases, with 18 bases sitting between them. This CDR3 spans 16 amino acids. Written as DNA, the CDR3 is TGCGCCAGCAGCCTCCTACCCCAACAGGGCCACAATGAGCAGTTCTTC. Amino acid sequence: CASSLLPQQGHNEQFF.

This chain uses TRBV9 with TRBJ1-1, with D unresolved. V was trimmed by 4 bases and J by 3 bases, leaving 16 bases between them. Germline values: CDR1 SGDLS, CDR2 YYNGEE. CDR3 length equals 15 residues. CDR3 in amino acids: CASSFREGADTEAFF. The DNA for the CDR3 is TGTGCCAGCAGCTTCCGGGAGGGAGCGGACACTGAAGCTTTCTTT.

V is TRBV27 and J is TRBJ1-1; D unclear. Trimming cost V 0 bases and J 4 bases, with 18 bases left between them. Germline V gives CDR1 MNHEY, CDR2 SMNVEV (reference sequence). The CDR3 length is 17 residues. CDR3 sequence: CASSLSDEGGRSTEAFF. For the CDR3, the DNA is TGTGCCAGCAGTTTATCGGACGAGGGAGGACGGAGCACTGAAGCTTTCTTT.

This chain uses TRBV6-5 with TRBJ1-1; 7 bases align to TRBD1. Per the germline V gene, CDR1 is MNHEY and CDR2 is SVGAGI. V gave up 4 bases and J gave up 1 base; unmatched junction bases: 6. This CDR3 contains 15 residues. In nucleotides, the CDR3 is TGTGCCAGCAGTTTCGACAGGGTTCCGAACACTGAAGCTTTCTTT. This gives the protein CASSFDRVPNTEAFF.

CDR3 region: CASSSLFGGGYTF. The CDR3 nucleotides read TGTGCCAGCAGTTCACTCTTCGGAGGGGGCTACACCTTC. The rearrangement joins TRBV27 to TRBJ1-2; no reliable D call. CDR3 length: 13 amino acids. The germline CDR1 and CDR2 sequences are MNHEY and SMNVEV (reference sequence). V was clipped by 4 bases and J by 8 bases, with 14 bases between them.